Listed here are 21 T cell receptor beta chains from one sample, sequenced in a study of CD8 T cells in ankylosing spondylitis. TCRdb re-called the 5' RACE reads through MiXCR, storing one row per CDR3 protein. Among about 310,000 distinct CDR3 sequences listed, around 21% were seen once. The sequencing sample was made of blood, either unsorted or a sorted T cell fraction (not recorded which). The receptors come from a female donor with ankylosing spondylitis or in good health (not recorded which).

The chain combines TRBV5-6 with TRBJ1-5; D is possibly TRBD1 (5 bases). The germline CDR1 and CDR2 sequences are SGHDT and YYEEEE. The CDR3 contains 14 residues. The V gene lost 5 bases and the J gene lost 5 bases, with 14 bases spanning the gap. In nucleotides, the CDR3 is TGTGCCAGCAGTCGAGAAGGGGTCCATCAGCCCCAGCATTTT. Protein product: CASSREGVHQPQHF.

The chain combines TRBV24-1 with TRBJ2-1, with 8 bases fitting TRBD2. CDR1 is KGHDR and CDR2 is SFDVKD in the germline V gene. Trimming cost V 3 bases and J 7 bases; bases outside gene matches: 1. This CDR3 spans 13 amino acids. In nucleotides, the CDR3 is TGTGCCACCAGTGATCCGGGGGGGAATGAGCAGTTCTTC. Its protein product is CATSDPGGNEQFF.

CDR3: CASSQVGGRLYNEQFF. Here the CDR3 DNA reads TGTGCCAGCAGCCAAGTGGGAGGGAGGCTATACAATGAGCAGTTCTTC. The chain is built from TRBV3-1 and TRBJ2-1, with 7 positions matching TRBD2. Germline-derived CDR1 and CDR2 are LGHDT and YNNKEL (reference sequence). CDR3 size: 16 residues. With 1 base clipped from V and 4 bases from J, the junction kept 7 bases outside the gene matches.

In its sample, this clonotype was seen a few times. V usage is TRBV20-1 and J usage is TRBJ2-3, with TRBD1 as a possible D gene (6 bases). Germline V gene sequence: CDR1 DFQATT, CDR2 SNEGSKA (reference sequence). V dropped 6 bases and J dropped 3 bases, with 10 bases sitting between them. This CDR3 spans 12 amino acids. As DNA, the CDR3 is TGCAGTGCCCTACAGGGAACAGATACGCAGTATTTT. As protein: CSALQGTDTQYF.

J is TRBJ2-4 and V is TRBV10-3; 10 bases are a match to TRBD1. The CDR3 loop spans 17 amino acids. The trim removed 0 bases at V and 3 bases at J, leaving 5 bases unmatched. The germline CDR1 and CDR2 sequences are ENHRY and SYGVKD. Here the CDR3 DNA reads TGTGCCATCAGTGAGTCGACAGGGGGCCTAGGCAAAAACATTCAGTACTTC. Its protein is CAISESTGGLGKNIQYF.

This rearrangement joins TRBV20-1 to TRBJ2-7, with D tentatively TRBD1 (5 bases). There are 15 residues in the CDR3. CDR1 is DFQATT, CDR2 SNEGSKA, per germline (reference sequence). Trimming took 0 bases from V and 0 from J, leaving 12 bases between them. The CDR3 DNA reads TGCAGTGCTAGAGATAGCTACAGGAGCTCCTACGAGCAGTACTTC. Translated: CSARDSYRSSYEQYF.

This clonotype was detected only once. This chain joins TRBV10-3 and TRBJ1-2, with 7 bases that match TRBD1. The length of the CDR3 is 15 residues. Trimming removed 5 bases from V and 7 bases from J; junction bases left unmatched: 13. Germline CDR1 ENHRY, CDR2 SYGVKD. The DNA for the CDR3 is TGTGCCATCAGTAAAGCTGACAGGGCCGAGGTTGGCTACACCTTC. It specifies CAISKADRAEVGYTF.

This clonotype came up a few times. The chain joins TRBV3-1 to TRBJ2-4; D tentatively fits TRBD1 or TRBD2 (5 bases each). Trimming shortened V by 3 bases and J by 8 bases, and 17 bases separated the two germline ends. Per germline, CDR1 LGHDT and CDR2 YNNKEL (reference sequence). The CDR3 is made up of 15 amino acids. The CDR3 reads CASSQRQTILDIQYF. CDR3 sequence (DNA): TGTGCCAGCAGCCAGCGACAGACTATCCTCGACATTCAGTACTTC.

This clonotype was counted a few times. V usage is TRBV27 and J usage is TRBJ2-1; no clear D gene. The CDR3 length is 14 residues. V was clipped by 6 bases and J by 0 bases, with 9 bases between them. From germline, CDR1 is MNHEY and CDR2 SMNVEV (reference sequence). The CDR3: CASSLGNSYNEQFF. The CDR3 coding sequence is TGTGCCAGCAGCCTCGGAAACTCCTACAATGAGCAGTTCTTC.

This rearrangement joins TRBV6-1 to TRBJ2-5; 7 positions match TRBD2. The germline V gene has CDR1 MNHNS and CDR2 SASEGT. This CDR3 has 17 residues. The V segment lost 6 bases and the J segment 3 bases; nucleotides outside the gene matches: 16. For the CDR3, the DNA is TGTGCCAGCAGCCACCGCTCCCTACTAGCGAAGAAAGAGACCCAGTACTTC. Translating it yields CASSHRSLLAKKETQYF.

This clonotype has only a few counts. CDR3 DNA: TGTGCCAGCAGCGGCCTTGGGACAGCTGCCTACGAGCAGTACTTC. Translation: CASSGLGTAAYEQYF. V gene TRBV9 combines with J gene TRBJ2-7, with 7 nucleotides matching TRBD1. Germline lookup yields CDR1 SGDLS and CDR2 YYNGEE. The CDR3 sequence is 15 residues long. After removal of 3 bases from V and 2 bases from J, the junction contained 8 bases not matched to a gene.

This clonotype came up many times. J is TRBJ1-1 and V is TRBV10-3; maybe TRBD1 (5 bases). Trimming pared 6 bases from V and 3 bases from J, leaving 11 bases between. The length of the CDR3 is 13 residues. CDR1 and CDR2 from the germline V gene are ENHRY and SYGVKD. CDR3 DNA: TGTGCCATCAGCGGGACGGACTACACTGAAGCTTTCTTT. It encodes CAISGTDYTEAFF.

This clonotype appeared a few times. The V call is TRBV20-1, the J call TRBJ1-1; D gene unclear. The V and J ends lost 0 bases and 9 bases respectively, with 8 bases between them. The germline CDR1 and CDR2 sequences are DFQATT and SNEGSKA (reference sequence). The length of the CDR3 is 11 residues. CDR3 nucleotide sequence: TGCAGTGCTAGAGAGGACGGACAAGCTTTCTTT. Its translation is CSAREDGQAFF.

In its sample, this clonotype was seen a few times. J is TRBJ2-5 and V is TRBV6-2 or TRBV6-3; no clear D gene. The germline CDR1 and CDR2 sequences are MNHEY and SVGEGT. V was clipped by 7 bases and J by 5 bases, with 14 bases between them. CDR3 length equals 13 residues. The CDR3 reads CASTVLGRETQYF. The CDR3 nucleotides read TGTGCCAGCACCGTATTAGGCCGGGAGACCCAGTACTTC.

This clonotype was recorded a few times. The chain carries TRBV20-1 and TRBJ2-5, with 7 bases fitting TRBD2. From germline, CDR1 is DFQATT and CDR2 SNEGSKA (reference sequence). V dropped 4 bases and J dropped 2; count of bases not matched to a gene: 7. CDR3 length equals 14 residues. CDR3: CSANLGGRQETQYF. CDR3 in DNA: TGCAGTGCTAACCTCGGGGGGAGACAAGAGACCCAGTACTTC.

This clonotype was detected only a few times. The V gene is TRBV7-2, the J gene TRBJ1-5; maybe TRBD1 (6 bases). Between the trimmed V and J ends, which lost 5 bases and 1 base, there was a span of 9 bases. This CDR3 has 14 residues. Germline V CDR1 and CDR2: SGHTA, FQGNSA. CDR3 DNA: TGTGCCAGCAGCAGGGACAACAGCAATCAGCCCCAGCATTTT. Its protein is CASSRDNSNQPQHF.

At least ten counts were recorded for this clonotype. The chain has TRBV29-1 and TRBJ2-7; D may be TRBD2 (6 bases). The CDR3 covers 15 residues. The V and J ends lost 7 bases and 6 bases respectively, with 25 bases between them. Germline CDR1 and CDR2: SQVTM and ANQGSEA. CDR3 residues: CSAYGLSAVDVEQYF. In DNA form, the CDR3 reads TGCAGCGCTTACGGACTATCTGCCGTTGACGTCGAGCAGTACTTC.

The V and J genes are TRBV9 and TRBJ2-7, with 9 nucleotides matching TRBD1. Germline assignment: CDR1 SGDLS and CDR2 YYNGEE. J gave up 7 bases and V 3 bases, and 8 bases lay outside the gene matches. The CDR3 is made up of 14 amino acids. The DNA of the CDR3 is TGTGCCAGCAGCGCCACAGGGGGCCGGGGAGAGCAGTACTTC. Protein sequence: CASSATGGRGEQYF.

The V and J genes are TRBV4-3 and TRBJ1-2; 8 bases align to TRBD1. Germline V CDR1 and CDR2: LGHNA, YSLEER. This CDR3 has 13 residues. V was clipped by 1 base and J by 8 bases; unmatched bases: 3. CDR3 coding DNA: TGCGCCAGCAGCCAAGGGACAGGGCGCGGCTACACCTTC. Residues: CASSQGTGRGYTF.

The V call is TRBV2, the J call TRBJ2-1, with D possibly being TRBD1 (5 bases). V was pared by 5 bases and J by 4 bases, with 15 bases between. This CDR3 has 15 amino acids. Germline CDR1 and CDR2: SNHLY and FYNNEI. The CDR3 reads CASSPDIQSYNEQFF. The CDR3 region has the DNA TGTGCCAGCAGTCCGGACATCCAGTCTTACAATGAGCAGTTCTTC.

The chain combines TRBV7-9 with TRBJ2-3, with D unresolved. V lost 7 bases to trimming and J lost 1 base, with 15 bases between them. CDR1 and CDR2 (germline): SEHNR, FQNEAQ (reference sequence). The CDR3 totals 15 residues. The CDR3 nucleotides are TGTGCCAGCAATCCTATCCTCAAAGGCACAGATACGCAGTATTTT. It is translated as CASNPILKGTDTQYF.